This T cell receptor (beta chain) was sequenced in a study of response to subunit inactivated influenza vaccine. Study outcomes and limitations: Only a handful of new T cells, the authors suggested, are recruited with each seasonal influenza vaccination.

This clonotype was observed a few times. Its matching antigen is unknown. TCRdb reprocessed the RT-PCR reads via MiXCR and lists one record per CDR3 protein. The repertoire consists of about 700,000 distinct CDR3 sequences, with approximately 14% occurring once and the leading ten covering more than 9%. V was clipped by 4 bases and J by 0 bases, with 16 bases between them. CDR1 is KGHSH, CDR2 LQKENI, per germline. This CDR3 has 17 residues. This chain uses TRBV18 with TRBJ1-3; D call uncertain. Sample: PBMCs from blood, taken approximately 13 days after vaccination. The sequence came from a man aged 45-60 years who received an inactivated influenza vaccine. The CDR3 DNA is TGTGCCAGCTCACTAAACACCGCCCAGTACTCTGGAAACACCATATATTTT. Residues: CASSLNTAQYSGNTIYF.